These 4 T cell receptor beta chains were all obtained from the same sample, sequenced in a study of T cell responses to AZD1222 COVID-19 vaccine. Sequencing used immunoSEQ multiplex PCR; TCRdb keeps in-frame clones, though not all of them. This sample yields more than 90,000 clones, of which about 86% are seen a single time; around 1.5% belongs to the top ten. The sample was peripheral blood, taken on day 0 of AZD1222 vaccination. The receptor source for this set is an adult in good health.

This chain uses TRBV5-5 with TRBJ2-5; no definite D call. This CDR3 is built from 13 residues. V was pared by 0 bases and J by 5 bases, with 8 bases between. Germline V CDR1 and CDR2: SGHKS, YYEKEE (reference sequence). CDR3 amino acids: CASSLASVETQYF. The CDR3 DNA reads TGTGCCAGCAGCTTGGCCTCGGTGGAGACCCAGTACTTC. Variable domain in full (rest from reference TRBV5-5 and TRBJ2-5): DAGVTQSPTHLIKTRGQQVTLRCSPISGHKSVSWYQQVLGQGPQFIFQYYEKEERGRGNFPDRFSARQFPNYSSELNVNALLLGDSALYLCASSLASVETQYFGPGTRLLVL.

As to this clone: Other nucleotide sequences in the sample specify the same CDR3. The rearrangement joins TRBV19 to TRBJ2-2; D uncertain. The ends were cut back, 3 bases at V and 2 bases at J, with 4 bases in the middle. Per germline, CDR1 LNHDA and CDR2 SQIVND (reference sequence). The CDR3 consists of 13 residues. The CDR3 sequence: CASSIGNTGELFF. In DNA, the CDR3 is TGTGCCAGTAGTATCGGAAACACCGGGGAGCTGTTTTTT.

J is TRBJ1-4 and V is TRBV27; the D gene is possibly TRBD1 (5 bases). The CDR3 covers 13 residues. CDR1 and CDR2 (germline): MNHEY, SMNVEV (reference sequence). Here the CDR3 DNA reads TGTTCTCCCCCGGGGACTGGTGGTGAAAAACTGTTTTTT. It yields the protein CSPPGTGGEKLFF.

This sequence joins TRBV9 and TRBJ1-2; D uncertain. V dropped 4 bases and J dropped 4 bases, with 17 bases sitting between them. Germline values: CDR1 SGDLS, CDR2 YYNGEE. This CDR3 has 15 amino acids. The CDR3 spells CASSPGPGPTYGYTF. The CDR3 nucleotides read TGTGCCAGCAGCCCCGGACCGGGTCCTACCTATGGCTACACCTTC.